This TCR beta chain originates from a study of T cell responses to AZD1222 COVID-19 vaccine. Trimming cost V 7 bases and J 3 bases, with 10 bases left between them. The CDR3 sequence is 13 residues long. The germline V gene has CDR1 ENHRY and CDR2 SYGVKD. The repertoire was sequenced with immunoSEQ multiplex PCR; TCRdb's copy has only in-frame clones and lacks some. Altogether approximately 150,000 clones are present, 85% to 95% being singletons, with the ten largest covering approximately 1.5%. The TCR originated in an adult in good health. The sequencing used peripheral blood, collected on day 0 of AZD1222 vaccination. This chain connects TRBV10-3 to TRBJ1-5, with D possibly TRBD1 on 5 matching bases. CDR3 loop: CAITGNLNQPQHF. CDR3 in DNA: TGTGCCATCACAGGGAACCTCAATCAGCCCCAGCATTTT.